These 3 T cell receptor beta chains originate from one sample sequenced in a study of T-cell memory formation after mild COVID-19 (dated by TCRdb to the early 2020s). The library was prepared using 5' RACE. TCRdb lists the instrument as Illumina NovaSeq 6000. TCRdb trimmed the raw reads at Q25, called clones with MiXCR and kept productive beta chains. Rows are unified per CDR3 protein, each entry keeping the most common DNA and genes. The table for this sample lists approximately 300,000 distinct CDR3 sequences; 7.5% to 9.5% of them were counted only once. Around a fifth of the sample comes from the top ten. The sequencing sample was made of PBMCs or a T cell subset sorted from them (not recorded which). The receptors come from a man aged 18 to 30 who had mild COVID-19 (a few samples of this study predate the infection). The sample titles of this study are shuffled in the database, so cell type and time point are left out; the donor was told from shared clones.

In its sample, this clonotype was seen a few times. The chain uses TRBV6-5 and TRBJ2-7; weak D call: TRBD1 (6 bases). Germline loops: CDR1 MNHEY, CDR2 SVGAGI. This CDR3 has 14 residues. The germline V and J ends were trimmed by 6 bases and 1 base, with 13 bases remaining between them. CDR3 DNA: TGTGCCAGCAGAAAAAACACAGGGTCCTACGAGCAGTACGTC. Its protein is CASRKNTGSYEQYV.

In this sample, this clonotype turned up many times. Mismatch with germline at one junction end may stem from a read error. The J gene is TRBJ2-2, the V gene TRBV7-2; possible D gene TRBD1, 7 bases. The germline gives CDR1 SGHTA, CDR2 FQGNSA. The CDR3 loop spans 14 amino acids. DNA of the CDR3: TGTGCCAGCAGCTATGGGGGGACAGACGGGAAGCTGTTTTTT. This sequence encodes CASSYGGTDGKLFF.

This clonotype was observed a few times. CDR3 sequence: CASSPAGRHYEQYV. For the CDR3, the DNA is TGTGCCAGCAGCCCGGCGGGCAGGCACTACGAGCAGTACGTC. J is TRBJ2-7 and V is TRBV5-6; a possible D gene is TRBD2 (5 bases). The ends were cut back, 4 bases at V and 3 bases at J, with 14 bases in the middle. Germline CDR1 and CDR2: SGHDT and YYEEEE. This CDR3 is built from 14 residues.